This T cell receptor beta chain was sequenced for a study of control samples from healthy donors and cancer patients. Per the germline V gene, CDR1 is SGHTA and CDR2 is FQGNSA. The CDR3 is made up of 13 amino acids. Trimming removed 2 bases from V and 6 bases from J, with 11 bases in between. Profiling relied on immunoSEQ multiplex PCR, and the TCRdb table lists in-frame clones only, not all of them. Here the sample spans about 150,000 clones, just under 95% being singletons. V and J are TRBV7-2 and TRBJ2-7, with a possible D match to TRBD1 (5 bases). This receptor was obtained from a woman aged 35 to 49 in good health. Source material: blood. CDR3: CASSLSRVVEQYF. CDR3 bases: TGTGCCAGCAGCTTATCCAGGGTGGTCGAGCAGTACTTC.